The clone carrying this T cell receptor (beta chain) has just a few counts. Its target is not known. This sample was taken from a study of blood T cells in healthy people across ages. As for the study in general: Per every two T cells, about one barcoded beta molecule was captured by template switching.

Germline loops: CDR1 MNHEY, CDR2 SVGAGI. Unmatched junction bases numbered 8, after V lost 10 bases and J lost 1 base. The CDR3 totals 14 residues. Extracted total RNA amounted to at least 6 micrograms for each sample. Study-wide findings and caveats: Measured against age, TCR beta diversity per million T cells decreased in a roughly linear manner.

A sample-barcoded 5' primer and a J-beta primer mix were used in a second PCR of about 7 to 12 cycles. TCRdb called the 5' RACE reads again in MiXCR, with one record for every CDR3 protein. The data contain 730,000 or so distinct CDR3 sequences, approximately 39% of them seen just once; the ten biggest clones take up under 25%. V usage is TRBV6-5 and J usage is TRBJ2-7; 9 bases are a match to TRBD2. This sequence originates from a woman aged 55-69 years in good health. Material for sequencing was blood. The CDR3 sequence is CATKRAGGSYEQYF. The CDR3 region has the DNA TGTGCCACAAAACGAGCGGGGGGTTCCTACGAGCAGTACTTC.